The 27 T cell receptor beta chains in this list originate from one sample, sequenced in a study of blood T cell repertoires in COVID-19. The protocol was immunoSEQ multiplex PCR, while the TCRdb copy is restricted to in-frame clones and leaves out a portion. The table records 75,000 to 85,000 clones, less than 90% of them present only once. Sample: peripheral blood. The receptors stem from a human donor in a cohort sampled during active COVID-19.

The CDR3 reads CASSQGLSQETQYF. CDR3 nucleotides: TGTGCCAGCAGCCAGGGACTTTCCCAAGAGACCCAGTACTTC. This chain joins TRBV4-2 and TRBJ2-5; possible D gene TRBD2, 6 bases. Germline-derived CDR1 and CDR2 are LGHNA and YNFKEQ. The CDR3 is 14 amino acids. Trimming cost V 3 bases and J 1 base, with 9 bases left between them.

This chain links TRBV5-5 with TRBJ2-7; 9 bases are a match to TRBD1. Trimming removed 4 bases from V and 3 bases from J; junction bases left unmatched: 11. The CDR3 is made up of 16 amino acids. CDR1 SGHKS and CDR2 YYEKEE come from the germline V gene (reference sequence). In DNA form, the CDR3 reads TGTGCCAGCAGCCTACCCCGACCGGGACAGGGCTACGAGCAGTACTTC. Amino acid sequence: CASSLPRPGQGYEQYF. The full variable domain, rest sourced from reference TRBV5-5 and TRBJ2-7, is DAGVTQSPTHLIKTRGQQVTLRCSPISGHKSVSWYQQVLGQGPQFIFQYYEKEERGRGNFPDRFSARQFPNYSSELNVNALLLGDSALYLCASSLPRPGQGYEQYFGPGTRLTVT.

The CDR3 DNA reads TGCGCCAGCAGCTTGGCCCCCGGGGAGCCATACAATCAGCCCCAGCATTTT. Residues: CASSLAPGEPYNQPQHF. V usage is TRBV5-1 and J usage is TRBJ1-5; no definite D call. The CDR3 loop spans 17 amino acids. V was trimmed by 0 bases and J by 3 bases, leaving 16 bases between them. Germline loops: CDR1 SGHRS, CDR2 YFSETQ.

The rearrangement links TRBV6-5 to TRBJ2-1; tentative D call: TRBD1 (6 bases). V was pared by 5 bases and J by 4 bases, with 15 bases between. The CDR3 is made up of 15 amino acids. CDR1 is MNHEY, CDR2 SVGAGI, per germline. The CDR3 sequence is CASSPGLTGYNEQFF. The CDR3 nucleotides read TGTGCCAGCAGTCCGGGATTGACAGGTTACAATGAGCAGTTCTTC.

This clone showed up just a few times. V usage is TRBV29-1 and J usage is TRBJ2-7, with TRBD2 identical over 15 bases. V gave up 6 bases and J gave up 6 bases; unmatched junction bases: 6. The CDR3 runs 14 residues. Germline lookup yields CDR1 SQVTM and CDR2 ANQGSEA. The chain's CDR3 is CSVGTSGRSSEQYF. In DNA form, the CDR3 reads TGCAGCGTGGGGACTAGCGGGAGGTCTAGCGAGCAGTACTTC.

V usage is TRBV5-5 and J usage is TRBJ1-1; possible D gene TRBD1, 5 bases. Trimming removed 3 bases from V and 5 bases from J, with 14 bases in between. Germline CDR1 reads SGHKS; CDR2 reads YYEKEE (reference sequence). CDR3 size: 14 residues. CDR3 amino acids: CASSSSGVWTEAFF. The CDR3 DNA reads TGTGCCAGCAGCTCATCGGGGGTTTGGACTGAAGCTTTCTTT.

The chain combines TRBV28 with TRBJ1-5; 7 nucleotides align to TRBD1. V gave up 3 bases and J gave up 3 bases; unmatched junction bases: 14. The V gene's germline CDR1 is MDHEN and CDR2 SYDVKM. CDR3 length: 18 residues. The CDR3 loop is CASSFDRYMGQINQPQHF. CDR3 DNA: TGTGCCAGCAGTTTTGATAGGTACATGGGACAGATCAATCAGCCCCAGCATTTT.

This chain joins TRBV7-2 and TRBJ2-2; D is possibly TRBD2 (5 bases). CDR3 length: 13 amino acids. V was shortened by 7 bases and J by 6 bases, with 12 bases between the two germline ends. Per the germline V gene, CDR1 is SGHTA and CDR2 is FQGNSA. The CDR3 nucleotides are TGTGCCAGCACTGAGAGGAGGTCCGGGGAGCTGTTTTTT. Its translation is CASTERRSGELFF.

The rearrangement uses TRBV28 and TRBJ1-6; 10 bases agree with TRBD1. This CDR3 contains 15 residues. Trimming removed 6 bases from V and 4 bases from J; junction bases left unmatched: 3. Per the germline V gene, CDR1 is MDHEN and CDR2 is SYDVKM. This CDR3 is CASRRTGGYNSPLHF. The CDR3 DNA follows: TGTGCCAGCAGGCGGACAGGGGGATATAATTCACCCCTCCACTTT.

The CDR3 DNA reads as TGTGCCAGCAGTTTTCTCTGGGGAGGGGGTGTAGAACAGCCCCAGCATTTT. Translating gives CASSFLWGGGVEQPQHF. The rearrangement links TRBV28 to TRBJ1-5; perhaps TRBD1 as D (6 bases). CDR1 MDHEN and CDR2 SYDVKM come from the germline V gene. The CDR3 runs to 17 residues. V lost 3 bases, J lost 7 bases, and 22 bases lay in between.

The V call is TRBV6-5, the J call TRBJ1-2, with 8 bases aligning to TRBD1. CDR3 length equals 15 residues. Germline CDR1 and CDR2: MNHEY and SVGAGI. With V trimmed by 7 bases and J by 8 bases, 15 bases remained unmatched. DNA of the CDR3: TGTGCCAGCACCAAGGGGGCGACAGGGGTATACGGCTACACCTTC. Translated, it gives CASTKGATGVYGYTF.

This sequence joins TRBV9 and TRBJ2-3; 11 positions match TRBD2. Trimming took 5 bases from V and 2 from J; bases not matched to a gene: 7. The CDR3 sequence is 16 residues long. The germline gives CDR1 SGDLS, CDR2 YYNGEE. CDR3 loop: CASSPTSGALTDTQYF. In nucleotides, the CDR3 is TGTGCCAGCAGTCCGACTAGCGGGGCCCTCACAGATACGCAGTATTTT.

The rearrangement links TRBV5-1 to TRBJ2-7; perhaps TRBD2 as D (5 bases). This CDR3 region has 16 residues. Germline V gene lookup returns CDR1 SGHRS and CDR2 YFSETQ. The V and J ends lost 2 bases and 0 bases respectively, with 15 bases between them. CDR3 amino acids: CASSFFAGRSSYEQYF. DNA of the CDR3: TGCGCCAGCAGCTTCTTTGCGGGTAGGAGCTCCTACGAGCAGTACTTC.

This chain uses TRBV28 with TRBJ2-2; D ambiguous. Per the germline V gene, CDR1 is MDHEN and CDR2 is SYDVKM. The V and J ends lost 5 bases and 9 bases respectively, with 7 bases between them. This CDR3 is 11 amino acids long. CDR3 in DNA: TGTGCCAGCAGTCCGTATTGGGAGCTGTTTTTT. Translation gives CASSPYWELFF.

The chain couples TRBV6-2 or TRBV6-3 to TRBJ1-5, with D hard to call. The CDR3 consists of 15 residues. V lost 1 base and J lost 7, with 14 bases in between. Germline V gene sequence: CDR1 MNHEY, CDR2 SVGEGT. The CDR3 sequence is CASSYLMAVWQPQHF. CDR3 nucleotides: TGTGCCAGCAGTTACTTGATGGCCGTGTGGCAGCCCCAGCATTTT.

The count of this clone is one. The V gene is TRBV6-6, the J gene TRBJ1-1; tentative D call: TRBD1 (6 bases). In germline, CDR1 is MNHNY, CDR2 SVGAGI (reference sequence). V was shortened by 7 bases and J by 0 bases, with 6 bases between the two germline ends. The CDR3 has 12 residues. CDR3 protein: CASNRVNTEAFF. CDR3 in DNA: TGTGCCAGCAACAGGGTGAACACTGAAGCTTTCTTT.

This chain uses TRBV11-2 with TRBJ2-7; 9 nucleotides align to TRBD1. The trim removed 3 bases at V and 5 bases at J, leaving 5 bases unmatched. The germline gives CDR1 SGHAT, CDR2 FQNNGV. The length of the CDR3 is 14 residues. In nucleotides, the CDR3 is TGTGCCAGCAGCTTGGGACAGGGAGCTCACGAGCAGTACTTC. This translates into CASSLGQGAHEQYF.

The gene calls are TRBV11-2 and TRBJ2-1; the D gene is possibly TRBD2 (7 bases). The CDR3 runs 15 residues. CDR1 and CDR2 (germline): SGHAT, FQNNGV. V lost 6 bases, J lost 7 bases, and 19 bases lay in between. The CDR3 protein is CASRGGLSPSNEQFF. CDR3 in DNA: TGTGCCAGCAGGGGGGGGCTCTCACCCTCGAATGAGCAGTTCTTC.

This chain connects TRBV20-1 to TRBJ1-4; D is undetermined. Germline V gene sequence: CDR1 DFQATT, CDR2 SNEGSKA (reference sequence). V lost 1 base and J 13 bases, leaving 10 bases between the germline ends. The CDR3 spans 11 residues. The CDR3 is CSARVTERLFF. The CDR3 DNA reads as TGCAGTGCTAGAGTAACTGAGAGACTGTTTTTT.

In its sample, this clone was seen once. This CDR3 reads CASSLSSGSTDTQYF. In DNA form, the CDR3 reads TGTGCCAGCAGCTTGTCGAGCGGGAGCACAGATACGCAGTATTTT. The gene calls are TRBV5-4 and TRBJ2-3; the D gene is possibly TRBD2 (6 bases). The CDR3 totals 15 residues. Trimming removed 1 base from V and 0 bases from J, with 9 bases in between. Germline V CDR1 and CDR2: SGHNT, YYREEE (reference sequence).

The chain joins TRBV5-1 to TRBJ1-4; no firm D call. Germline values: CDR1 SGHRS, CDR2 YFSETQ. This CDR3 is 16 amino acids long. The V end lost 1 base, the J end lost 5 bases, and 15 bases lay between the germline ends. The chain's CDR3 is CASSLQGGGQNEKLFF. The CDR3 nucleotides read TGCGCCAGCAGCTTGCAAGGAGGCGGGCAAAATGAAAAACTGTTTTTT. The entire variable domain, with the rest obtained from reference TRBV5-1 and TRBJ1-4, is as follows: KAGVTQTPRYLIKTRGQQVTLSCSPISGHRSVSWYQQTPGQGLQFLFEYFSETQRNKGNFPGRFSGRQFSNSRSEMNVSTLELGDSALYLCASSLQGGGQNEKLFFGSGTQLSVL.

The chain couples TRBV5-1 to TRBJ2-1; 11 bases fit TRBD2. CDR3 length equals 16 residues. Germline V gives CDR1 SGHRS, CDR2 YFSETQ. With V trimmed by 4 bases and J by 8 bases, 11 bases remained unmatched. The CDR3 DNA follows: TGCGCCAGCAGCCAAATAGCGGGAGGGCTCGGACATGAGCAGTTCTTC. It specifies CASSQIAGGLGHEQFF. The variable domain in full, completed from reference TRBV5-1 and TRBJ2-1, reads KAGVTQTPRYLIKTRGQQVTLSCSPISGHRSVSWYQQTPGQGLQFLFEYFSETQRNKGNFPGRFSGRQFSNSRSEMNVSTLELGDSALYLCASSQIAGGLGHEQFFGPGTRLTVL.

The chain combines TRBV9 with TRBJ2-3; D gene uncertain. The CDR3 consists of 16 residues. Germline V gives CDR1 SGDLS, CDR2 YYNGEE. Trimming shortened V by 4 bases and J by 1 base, and 16 bases separated the two germline ends. Here the CDR3 reads CASSPHGDGGTDTQYF. DNA of the CDR3: TGTGCCAGCAGCCCCCACGGAGACGGAGGCACAGATACGCAGTATTTT.

This chain joins TRBV7-2 and TRBJ2-5, with TRBD2 matching 8 bases. The CDR3 runs to 15 residues. V shed 5 bases and J 8 bases; nucleotides not matched to a gene: 13. Per germline, CDR1 SGHTA and CDR2 FQGNSA. DNA for the CDR3: TGTGCCAGCAGCCGGGGGGGCGCGATGGGAGAAACCCAGTACTTC. It encodes CASSRGGAMGETQYF.

The V gene is TRBV10-3, the J gene TRBJ2-2; the match to TRBD1 covers 7 bases. The V segment lost 5 bases and the J segment 2 bases; nucleotides outside the gene matches: 11. There are 17 residues in the CDR3. From germline, CDR1 is ENHRY and CDR2 SYGVKD. Written as DNA, the CDR3 is TGTGCCATCAGTCAGATGGGGACAGATCTCAACACCGGGGAGCTGTTTTTT. This translates into CAISQMGTDLNTGELFF.

The DNA for the CDR3 is TGTGCCAGCAGCGTGGACAGGGTAGATACGCAGTATTTT. This sequence encodes CASSVDRVDTQYF. J is TRBJ2-3 and V is TRBV9, with 8 bases aligning to TRBD1. Germline V CDR1 and CDR2: SGDLS, YYNGEE. V shed 2 bases, J shed 5 bases, and the junction held 1 base outside the gene matches. The CDR3 sequence is 13 residues long.

The chain is built from TRBV18 and TRBJ2-3; D is ambiguous. V lost 3 bases and J 3 bases, leaving 7 bases between the germline ends. Per germline, CDR1 KGHSH and CDR2 LQKENI. The CDR3 is 13 amino acids. The CDR3 here is CASSPLETDTQYF. CDR3 coding DNA: TGTGCCAGCTCACCCCTTGAGACAGATACGCAGTATTTT.